This T cell receptor beta chain is drawn from a study of early T cells in non-severe SARS-CoV-2 infection. This clonotype was seen ten or more times. TCRdb fed the 5' RACE reads into MiXCR, producing one record per CDR3 protein. The sample has tens of thousands of distinct CDR3 sequences, around 15% seen once. CDR1 and CDR2 (germline): SGHNT, YENEEA. J was trimmed by 4 bases and V by 8 bases; bases with no gene match: 7. The CDR3 covers 14 residues. The genes are TRBV11-3 and TRBJ2-1; 8 bases line up with TRBD2. Sequenced: whole blood. The sequence was collected from an adult who was a healthcare worker with PCR-confirmed SARS-CoV-2 infection or an uninfected control (not recorded which). The CDR3, as DNA: TGTGCCAGCGGTCTTAGCGGGGCTTACAATGAGCAGTTCTTC. This encodes CASGLSGAYNEQFF.